The text below deals with one TCR beta chain. Antigen specificity is unknown. This entry comes from a study of cytomegalovirus exposure and HLA in healthy donors. Study conclusions and caveats: Common viral pathogens were later found to be apparently linked to several of the most significant clusters.

The CDR3 consists of 13 residues. The V end lost 6 bases, the J end lost 5 bases, and 13 bases lay between the germline ends. Germline CDR1 and CDR2: MDHEN and SYDVKM. 13 Jbeta primers and 60 Vbeta primers were used for the PCR. The method was immunoSEQ multiplex PCR; TCRdb's version includes in-frame clones alone and lacks a portion of them. Among 70,000 to 85,000 clones listed, 62% were seen once. This chain connects TRBV28 to TRBJ1-2, with TRBD1 as a possible D gene (6 bases). Sample: PBMCs. The TCR originated in a male donor in good health and CMV-seropositive. As DNA, the CDR3 is TGTGCCAGCAGACGCGGACAGCCGTATGGCTACACCTTC. Its translation is CASRRGQPYGYTF.